This TCR beta chain originates from a study of cytomegalovirus exposure and HLA in healthy donors. The CDR3 is made up of 13 amino acids. Trimming stripped 8 bases from V and 7 bases from J, with 17 bases between. The germline V gene has CDR1 MGHDK and CDR2 SYGVNS. The PCR contained 60 Vbeta and 13 Jbeta primers. TCRdb keeps only in-frame clones here, not all; method: immunoSEQ multiplex PCR. The table records around 230,000 clones, roughly 78% of them present only once. Sequencing was done on a sample of PBMCs. The origin of this receptor is a boy aged 5-17 years in good health and CMV-seronegative. The rearrangement joins TRBV25-1 to TRBJ1-2; a weak D match, TRBD1 (5 bases). The DNA for the CDR3 is TGTGCCAGCTCAAAGACGGGGGACGGTGGCTACACCTTC. Protein sequence: CASSKTGDGGYTF.